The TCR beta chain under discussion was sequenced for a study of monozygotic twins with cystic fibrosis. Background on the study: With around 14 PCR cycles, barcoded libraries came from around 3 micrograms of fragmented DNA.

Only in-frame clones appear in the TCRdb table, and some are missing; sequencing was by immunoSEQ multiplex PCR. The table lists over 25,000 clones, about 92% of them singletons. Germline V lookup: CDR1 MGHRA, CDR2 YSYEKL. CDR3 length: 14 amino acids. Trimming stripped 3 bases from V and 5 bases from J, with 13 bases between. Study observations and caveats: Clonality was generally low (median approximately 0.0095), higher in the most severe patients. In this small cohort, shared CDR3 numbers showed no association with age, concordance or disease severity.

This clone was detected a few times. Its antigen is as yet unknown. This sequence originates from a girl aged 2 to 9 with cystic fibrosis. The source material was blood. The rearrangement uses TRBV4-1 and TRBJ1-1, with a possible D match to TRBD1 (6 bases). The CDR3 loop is CASSHPVQGTEAFF. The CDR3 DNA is TGCGCCAGCAGCCACCCGGTCCAGGGGACTGAAGCTTTCTTT.